The 21 T cell receptor beta chains presented below share a single source sample, sequenced in a study of blood T cell repertoires in COVID-19. Some clones are missing from TCRdb's copy, which holds only in-frame ones; the method was immunoSEQ multiplex PCR. This table has about 59,000 clones, approximately 83% appearing once. The sequenced sample consisted of peripheral blood. The receptors originated from an elderly woman with acute or convalescent COVID-19.

The chain has TRBV27 and TRBJ1-1; 8 nucleotides match TRBD1. The CDR3 totals 16 residues. CDR1 and CDR2 from the germline V gene are MNHEY and SMNVEV (reference sequence). With V trimmed by 5 bases and J by 4 bases, 12 bases remained unmatched. The CDR3 here is CASSPSSGQVSTEAFF. The CDR3 DNA reads TGTGCCAGCAGTCCCTCCTCGGGACAGGTGAGCACTGAAGCTTTCTTT.

The J gene is TRBJ1-1, the V gene TRBV7-2; D unresolved. The ends were cut back, 5 bases at V and 3 bases at J, with 16 bases in the middle. The CDR3 loop spans 15 amino acids. In germline, CDR1 is SGHTA, CDR2 FQGNSA. The CDR3 region is CASSPISPLDTEAFF. DNA for the CDR3: TGTGCCAGCAGCCCTATCTCTCCACTGGACACTGAAGCTTTCTTT.

The J gene is TRBJ2-3, the V gene TRBV3-1 (or the pseudogene TRBV3-2), with 9 bases fitting TRBD2. The CDR3 consists of 17 residues. Germline V gene sequence: CDR1 LGHDT, CDR2 YNNKEL (reference sequence). V dropped 7 bases and J dropped 0; count of bases not matched to a gene: 11. The CDR3 DNA sequence: TGTGCCAGCACCCCGAGACTAGCGGAATATAGCACAGATACGCAGTATTTT. It encodes CASTPRLAEYSTDTQYF.

The V and J genes are TRBV28 and TRBJ1-5; weak D call: TRBD1 (5 bases). This CDR3 has 14 amino acids. The V end was cut by 5 bases, the J end by 7 bases, with 15 bases between. From germline, CDR1 is MDHEN and CDR2 SYDVKM. CDR3 sequence: CASSPPQGFQPQHF. As DNA, the CDR3 is TGTGCCAGCAGTCCCCCCCAGGGTTTCCAGCCCCAGCATTTT.

The V gene is TRBV7-8, the J gene TRBJ1-1, with no clear D. V was shortened by 3 bases and J by 0 bases, with 14 bases between the two germline ends. CDR3 length equals 16 residues. Germline V gives CDR1 SGHVS, CDR2 FQNEAQ. This CDR3 reads CASSLYDSNLNTEAFF. The CDR3 nucleotides read TGTGCCAGCAGCTTGTACGATAGCAACCTGAACACTGAAGCTTTCTTT.

The gene calls are TRBV7-2 and TRBJ1-6; 8 bases are shared with TRBD1. J was trimmed by 7 bases and V by 4 bases; bases with no gene match: 3. The germline V gene has CDR1 SGHTA and CDR2 FQGNSA. The CDR3 contains 14 residues. The CDR3 loop reads CASSSGQVNSPLHF. The CDR3 region has the DNA TGTGCCAGCAGCTCGGGACAGGTGAATTCACCCCTCCACTTT.

The chain employs TRBV11-2 and TRBJ1-4, with a tentative D call TRBD1 (6 bases). Germline-derived CDR1 and CDR2 are SGHAT and FQNNGV. The CDR3 runs to 15 residues. V was cut by 5 bases and J by 1 base, with 11 bases left in between. The CDR3 sequence is CASSPGVRTNEKLFF. CDR3 DNA: TGTGCCAGCAGCCCAGGGGTGCGAACTAATGAAAAACTGTTTTTT.

This CDR3 reads CASRRPTGDQPQHF. CDR3 nucleotides: TGTGCCAGCCGTAGGCCCACAGGGGACCAGCCCCAGCATTTT. This chain uses TRBV6-6 with TRBJ1-5; 7 bases are shared with TRBD1. CDR3 length equals 14 residues. V gave up 8 bases and J gave up 7 bases; unmatched junction bases: 11. Germline V lookup: CDR1 MNHNY, CDR2 SVGAGI (reference sequence).

The chain joins TRBV5-1 to TRBJ1-4; no reliable D call. The V gene's germline CDR1 is SGHRS and CDR2 YFSETQ. The V gene lost 3 bases and the J gene lost 0 bases, with 9 bases spanning the gap. The CDR3 spans 15 residues. CDR3 loop: CASSYSTTTNEKLFF. CDR3 DNA: TGCGCCAGCAGCTATTCCACTACAACTAATGAAAAACTGTTTTTT. Drawing the rest from reference TRBV5-1 and TRBJ1-4, the complete variable domain is KAGVTQTPRYLIKTRGQQVTLSCSPISGHRSVSWYQQTPGQGLQFLFEYFSETQRNKGNFPGRFSGRQFSNSRSEMNVSTLELGDSALYLCASSYSTTTNEKLFFGSGTQLSVL.

The V gene is TRBV30, the J gene TRBJ1-2, with TRBD1 matching 8 bases. Trimming took 4 bases from V and 6 from J; bases not matched to a gene: 1. The CDR3 is made up of 11 amino acids. CDR1 and CDR2 from the germline V gene are GTSNPN and SVGIG (reference sequence). CDR3 residues: CAWKTGDGYTF. DNA of the CDR3: TGTGCCTGGAAGACAGGGGATGGCTACACCTTC.

CDR3 residues: CASSLSGTGYSPLHF. The CDR3 nucleotides are TGTGCCAGCAGCTTGTCGGGGACAGGTTATTCACCCCTCCACTTT. The chain uses TRBV5-4 and TRBJ1-6, with 8 positions matching TRBD1. The CDR3 loop spans 15 amino acids. V gave up 1 base and J gave up 8 bases; unmatched junction bases: 5. CDR1 and CDR2 (germline): SGHNT, YYREEE (reference sequence).

This chain uses TRBV28 with TRBJ1-3; 7 nucleotides line up with TRBD1. With V trimmed by 7 bases and J by 0 bases, 18 bases remained unmatched. The CDR3 runs to 19 residues. The germline V gene has CDR1 MDHEN and CDR2 SYDVKM. CDR3 sequence reads: CASTPRRAGGTFSGNTIYF. In DNA form, the CDR3 reads TGTGCCAGCACCCCCCGGAGGGCAGGGGGGACTTTCTCTGGAAACACCATATATTTT.

This chain connects TRBV11-2 to TRBJ2-7; 11 nucleotides line up with TRBD2. Germline V gene sequence: CDR1 SGHAT, CDR2 FQNNGV. This CDR3 has 15 amino acids. V was clipped by 6 bases and J by 7 bases; unmatched bases: 11. The chain's CDR3 is CASRVRSLAGVEQYF. Written as DNA, the CDR3 is TGTGCCAGCAGGGTGAGATCACTAGCGGGAGTGGAGCAGTACTTC.

This chain joins TRBV10-3 and TRBJ2-1; 7 nucleotides agree with TRBD2. With V trimmed by 3 bases and J by 5 bases, 4 bases remained unmatched. Per the germline V gene, CDR1 is ENHRY and CDR2 is SYGVKD. CDR3 size: 14 residues. The CDR3 is CAISESGINNEQFF. CDR3 bases: TGTGCCATCAGTGAAAGCGGGATTAACAATGAGCAGTTCTTC.

The chain links TRBV2 to TRBJ2-2, with 9 bases matching TRBD1. Looked up from germline, CDR1 is SNHLY and CDR2 is FYNNEI. CDR3 length: 15 amino acids. V was clipped by 2 bases and J by 4 bases; unmatched bases: 2. The CDR3, as DNA: TGTGCCAGCAGTGAAAACAGGGGGCTCACCGGGGAGCTGTTTTTT. Translated: CASSENRGLTGELFF.

The chain joins TRBV2 to TRBJ1-2; TRBD1 aligns across 10 bases. The CDR3 length is 14 residues. The ends lost 4 bases at V and 2 bases at J; junction bases unmatched: 1. The germline CDR1 and CDR2 sequences are SNHLY and FYNNEI. In nucleotides, the CDR3 is TGTGCCAGCAGTGGGGACAGGGGAAACTATGGCTACACCTTC. As protein: CASSGDRGNYGYTF.

The chain uses TRBV24-1 and TRBJ2-2; 8 positions agree with TRBD1. V shed 5 bases, J shed 4 bases, and the junction held 11 bases outside the gene matches. Germline V CDR1 and CDR2: KGHDR, SFDVKD. The CDR3 is made up of 17 amino acids. The CDR3 nucleotides read TGTGCCACCAGTGTCCCAGGGGGCGTTTTCGGCACCGGGGAGCTGTTTTTT. It is translated as CATSVPGGVFGTGELFF.

This chain uses TRBV21-1 with TRBJ1-4; the table's D call TRBD1 went unverified against the DNA. TRBV21-1 is given as a pseudogene. This CDR3 region has 15 residues. The DNA for the CDR3 is TGTGCCACCCCGATGGTTCCAGCAACTAATGAAAAACTGTTTTTT. Translating it yields CATPMVPATNEKLFF.

The CDR3 sequence is CASSQGGFNYGYTF. CDR3 nucleotide sequence: TGTGCCAGCAGTCAGGGGGGCTTTAACTATGGCTACACCTTC. V and J are TRBV27 and TRBJ1-2; 7 nucleotides line up with TRBD1. Germline CDR1 MNHEY, CDR2 SMNVEV (reference sequence). V shed 5 bases and J 1 base; nucleotides not matched to a gene: 4. CDR3 length: 14 residues.

This chain joins TRBV30 and TRBJ1-2; D gene unclear. The germline V and J ends were trimmed by 5 bases and 0 bases, with 7 bases remaining between them. Germline V gives CDR1 GTSNPN, CDR2 SVGIG (reference sequence). The CDR3 loop spans 12 amino acids. This chain's CDR3 is CAWGRSNYGYTF. CDR3 nucleotides: TGTGCCTGGGGACGGTCTAACTATGGCTACACCTTC. The variable domain in full, completed from reference TRBV30 and TRBJ1-2, reads SQTIHQWPATLVQPVGSPLSLECTVEGTSNPNLYWYRQAAGRGLQLLFYSVGIGQISSEVPQNLSASRPQDRQFILSSKKLLLSDSGFYLCAWGRSNYGYTFGSGTRLTVV.

The V and J genes are TRBV24-1 and TRBJ1-2; D ambiguous. Germline-derived CDR1 and CDR2 are KGHDR and SFDVKD. V was trimmed by 5 bases and J by 7 bases, leaving 4 bases between them. The CDR3 spans 10 residues. Here the CDR3 DNA reads TGTGCCACCAGTGGAGGTGGCTACACCTTC. This encodes CATSGGGYTF.